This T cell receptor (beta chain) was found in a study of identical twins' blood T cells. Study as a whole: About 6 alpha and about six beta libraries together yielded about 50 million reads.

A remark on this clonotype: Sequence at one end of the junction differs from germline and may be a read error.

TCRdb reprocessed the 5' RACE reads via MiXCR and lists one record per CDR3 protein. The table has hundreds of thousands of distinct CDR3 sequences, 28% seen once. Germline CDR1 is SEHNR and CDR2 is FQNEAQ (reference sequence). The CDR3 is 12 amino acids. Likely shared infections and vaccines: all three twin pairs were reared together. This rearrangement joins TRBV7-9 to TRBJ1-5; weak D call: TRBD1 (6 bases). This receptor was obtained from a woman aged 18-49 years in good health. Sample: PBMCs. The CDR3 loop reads CAGSLQGQPQHF. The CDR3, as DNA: TGTGCCGGCAGCTTACAGGGTCAGCCCCAGCATTTT.